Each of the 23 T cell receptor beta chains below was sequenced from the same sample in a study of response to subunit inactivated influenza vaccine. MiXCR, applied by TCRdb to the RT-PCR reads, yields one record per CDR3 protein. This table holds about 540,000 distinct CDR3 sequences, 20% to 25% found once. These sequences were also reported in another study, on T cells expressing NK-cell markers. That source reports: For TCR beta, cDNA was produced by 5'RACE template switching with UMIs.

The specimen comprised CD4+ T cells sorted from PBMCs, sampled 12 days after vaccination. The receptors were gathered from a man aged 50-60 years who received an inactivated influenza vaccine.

DNA of the CDR3: TGTGCCAGCAGCTCAGTGACAGGGGGTCGTCGTGAGCAGTACTTC. Translation: CASSSVTGGRREQYF. This chain uses TRBV7-9 with TRBJ2-7; 9 bases agree with TRBD1. The CDR3 runs to 15 residues. Germline CDR1 and CDR2: SEHNR and FQNEAQ (reference sequence). Unmatched junction bases numbered 11, after V lost 4 bases and J lost 7 bases.

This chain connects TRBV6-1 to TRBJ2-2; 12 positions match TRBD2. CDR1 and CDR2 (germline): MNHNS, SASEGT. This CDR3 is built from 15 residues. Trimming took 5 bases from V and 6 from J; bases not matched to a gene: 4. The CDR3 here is CASSRTSGTAGELFF. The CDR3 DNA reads TGTGCCAGCAGTAGGACTAGCGGGACTGCCGGGGAGCTGTTTTTT.

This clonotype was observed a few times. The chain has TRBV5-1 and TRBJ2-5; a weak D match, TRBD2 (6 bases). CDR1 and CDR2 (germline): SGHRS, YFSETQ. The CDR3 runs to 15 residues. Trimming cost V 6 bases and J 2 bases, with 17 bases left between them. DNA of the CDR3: TGCGCCAGCACCCAAGACGCGGGAAGGCAAGAGACCCAGTACTTC. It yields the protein CASTQDAGRQETQYF.

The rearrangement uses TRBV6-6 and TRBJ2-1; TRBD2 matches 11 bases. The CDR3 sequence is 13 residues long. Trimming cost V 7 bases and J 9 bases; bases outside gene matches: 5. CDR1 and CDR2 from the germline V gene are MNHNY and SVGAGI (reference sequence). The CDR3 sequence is CASIPTSGTEQFF. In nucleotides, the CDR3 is TGTGCCAGCATCCCGACTAGCGGGACTGAGCAGTTCTTC.

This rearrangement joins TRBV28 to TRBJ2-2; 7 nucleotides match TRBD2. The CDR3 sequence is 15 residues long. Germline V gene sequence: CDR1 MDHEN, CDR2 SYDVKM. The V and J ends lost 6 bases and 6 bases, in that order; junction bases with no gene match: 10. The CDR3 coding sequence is TGTGCCAGCAGACAAAGCGGGGTTATCTCCGGGGAGCTGTTTTTT. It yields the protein CASRQSGVISGELFF.

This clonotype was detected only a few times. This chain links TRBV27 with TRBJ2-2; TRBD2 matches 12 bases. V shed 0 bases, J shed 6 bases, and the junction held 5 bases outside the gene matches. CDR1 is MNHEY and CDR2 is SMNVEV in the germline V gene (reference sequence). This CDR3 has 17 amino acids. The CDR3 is CASSLSYTSGGSGELFF. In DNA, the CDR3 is TGTGCCAGCAGTTTATCGTATACTAGCGGGGGGTCCGGGGAGCTGTTTTTT.

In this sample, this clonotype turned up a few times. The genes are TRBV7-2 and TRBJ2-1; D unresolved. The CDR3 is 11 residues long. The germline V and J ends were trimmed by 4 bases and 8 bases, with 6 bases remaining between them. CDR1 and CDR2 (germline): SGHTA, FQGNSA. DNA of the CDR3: TGTGCCAGCAGCTCGAGTGATGAGCAGTTCTTC. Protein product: CASSSSDEQFF.

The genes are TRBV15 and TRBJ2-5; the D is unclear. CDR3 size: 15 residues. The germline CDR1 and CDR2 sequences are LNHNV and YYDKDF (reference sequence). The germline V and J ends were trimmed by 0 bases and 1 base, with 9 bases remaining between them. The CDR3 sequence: CATSRDPAVQETQYF. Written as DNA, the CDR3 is TGTGCCACCAGCAGAGACCCGGCCGTCCAAGAGACCCAGTACTTC.

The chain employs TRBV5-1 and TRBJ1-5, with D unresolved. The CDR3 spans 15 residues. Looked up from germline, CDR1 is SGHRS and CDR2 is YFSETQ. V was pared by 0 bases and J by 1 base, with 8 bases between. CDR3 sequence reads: CASSLDGVSNQPQHF. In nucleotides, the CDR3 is TGCGCCAGCAGCTTGGACGGCGTAAGCAATCAGCCCCAGCATTTT.

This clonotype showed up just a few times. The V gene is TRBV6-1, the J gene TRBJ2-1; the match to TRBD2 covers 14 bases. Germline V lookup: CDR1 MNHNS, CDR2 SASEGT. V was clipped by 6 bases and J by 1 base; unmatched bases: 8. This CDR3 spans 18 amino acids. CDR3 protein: CASSIRTSGRFSYNEQFF. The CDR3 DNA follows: TGTGCCAGCAGCATTAGGACTAGCGGGAGGTTTTCCTACAATGAGCAGTTCTTC.

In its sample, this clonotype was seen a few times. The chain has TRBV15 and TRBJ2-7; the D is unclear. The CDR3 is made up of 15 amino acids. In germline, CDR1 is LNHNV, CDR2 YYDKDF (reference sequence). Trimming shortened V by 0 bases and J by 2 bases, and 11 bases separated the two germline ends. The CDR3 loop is CATSRDHITAYEQYF. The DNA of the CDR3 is TGTGCCACCAGCAGAGATCACATAACGGCCTACGAGCAGTACTTC.

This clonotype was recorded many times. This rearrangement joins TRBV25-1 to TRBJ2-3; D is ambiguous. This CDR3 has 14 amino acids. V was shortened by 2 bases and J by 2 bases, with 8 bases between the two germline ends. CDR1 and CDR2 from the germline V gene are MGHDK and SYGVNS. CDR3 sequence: CASSEGQLTDTQYF. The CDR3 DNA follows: TGTGCCAGCAGTGAAGGTCAGCTCACAGATACGCAGTATTTT.

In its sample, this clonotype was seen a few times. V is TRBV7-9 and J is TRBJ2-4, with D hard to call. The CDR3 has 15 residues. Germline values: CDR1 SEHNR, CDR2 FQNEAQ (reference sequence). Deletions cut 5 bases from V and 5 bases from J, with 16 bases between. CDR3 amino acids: CASSPSPWVENIQYF. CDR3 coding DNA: TGTGCCAGCAGCCCCAGCCCGTGGGTCGAAAACATTCAGTACTTC. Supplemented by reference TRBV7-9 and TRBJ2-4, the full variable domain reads DTGVSQNPRHKITKRGQNVTFRCDPISEHNRLYWYRQTLGQGPEFLTYFQNEAQLEKSRLLSDRFSAERPKGSFSTLEIQRTEQGDSAMYLCASSPSPWVENIQYFGAGTRLSVL.

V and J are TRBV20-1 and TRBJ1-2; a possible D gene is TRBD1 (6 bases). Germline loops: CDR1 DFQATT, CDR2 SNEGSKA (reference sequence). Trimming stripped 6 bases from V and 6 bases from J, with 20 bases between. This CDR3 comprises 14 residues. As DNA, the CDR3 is TGCAGTGCCCCAAACAGGGACTCAGTGAATGGCTACACCTTC. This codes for CSAPNRDSVNGYTF.

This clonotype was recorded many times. The CDR3 nucleotides are TGTGCCAGCCAGGGGGAGGGCCGCCTCGACGAGCAGTACTTC. It specifies CASQGEGRLDEQYF. The chain combines TRBV6-1 with TRBJ2-7, with D perhaps assigned TRBD1 or TRBD2 (7 bases each). From germline, CDR1 is MNHNS and CDR2 SASEGT. This CDR3 is built from 14 residues. V was clipped by 8 bases and J by 5 bases, with 19 bases between them.

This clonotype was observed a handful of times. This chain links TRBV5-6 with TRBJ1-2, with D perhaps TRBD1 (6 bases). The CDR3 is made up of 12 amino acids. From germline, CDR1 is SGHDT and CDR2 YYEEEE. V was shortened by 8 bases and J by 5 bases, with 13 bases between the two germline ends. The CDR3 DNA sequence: TGTGCCAGTACTATAAGGGGGTATGGCTACACCTTC. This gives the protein CASTIRGYGYTF.

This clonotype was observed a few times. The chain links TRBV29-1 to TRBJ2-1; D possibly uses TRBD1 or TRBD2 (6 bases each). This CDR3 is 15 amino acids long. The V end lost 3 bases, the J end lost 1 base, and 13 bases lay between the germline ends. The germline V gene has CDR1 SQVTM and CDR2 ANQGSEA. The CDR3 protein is CSVEGGLLSYNEQFF. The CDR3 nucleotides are TGCAGCGTTGAGGGGGGCCTTCTATCCTACAATGAGCAGTTCTTC.

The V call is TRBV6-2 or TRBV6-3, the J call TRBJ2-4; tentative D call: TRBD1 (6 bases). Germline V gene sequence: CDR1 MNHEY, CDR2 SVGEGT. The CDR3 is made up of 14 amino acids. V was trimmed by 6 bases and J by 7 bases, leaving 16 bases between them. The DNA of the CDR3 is TGTGCCAGCAGGAAAACAGGGTTAAGGAACATTCAGTACTTC. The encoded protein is CASRKTGLRNIQYF.

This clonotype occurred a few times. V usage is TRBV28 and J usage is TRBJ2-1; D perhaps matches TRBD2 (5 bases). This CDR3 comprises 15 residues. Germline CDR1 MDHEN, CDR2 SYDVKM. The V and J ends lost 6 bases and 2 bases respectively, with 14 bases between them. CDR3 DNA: TGTGCCAGCAGCTCAAGCGGCAGCACCTACAATGAGCAGTTCTTC. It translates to CASSSSGSTYNEQFF.

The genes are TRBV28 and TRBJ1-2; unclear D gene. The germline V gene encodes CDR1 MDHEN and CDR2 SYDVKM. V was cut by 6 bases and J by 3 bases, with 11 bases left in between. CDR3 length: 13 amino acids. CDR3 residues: CASSLKGYYGYTF. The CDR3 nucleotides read TGTGCCAGCAGCCTGAAAGGGTACTATGGCTACACCTTC.

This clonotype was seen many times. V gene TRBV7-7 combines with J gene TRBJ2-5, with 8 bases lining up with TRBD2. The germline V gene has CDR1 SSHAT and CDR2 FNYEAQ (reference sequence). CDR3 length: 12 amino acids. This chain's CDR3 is CASGELSETQYF. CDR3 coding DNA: TGTGCTAGCGGGGAATTATCTGAGACCCAGTACTTC.

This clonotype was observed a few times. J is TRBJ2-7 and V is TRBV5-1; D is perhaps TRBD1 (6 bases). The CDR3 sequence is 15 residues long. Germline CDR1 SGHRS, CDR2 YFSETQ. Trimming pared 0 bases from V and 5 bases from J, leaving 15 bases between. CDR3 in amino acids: CASSLARGGINEQYF. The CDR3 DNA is TGCGCCAGCAGCTTGGCCCGAGGGGGTATCAACGAGCAGTACTTC.

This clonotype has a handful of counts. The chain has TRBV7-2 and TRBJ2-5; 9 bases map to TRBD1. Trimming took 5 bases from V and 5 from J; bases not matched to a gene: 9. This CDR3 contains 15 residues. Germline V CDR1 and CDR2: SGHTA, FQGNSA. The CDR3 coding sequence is TGTGCCAGCAGCAAACAGGGGGCGCAGTCCGAGACCCAGTACTTC. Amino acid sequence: CASSKQGAQSETQYF.